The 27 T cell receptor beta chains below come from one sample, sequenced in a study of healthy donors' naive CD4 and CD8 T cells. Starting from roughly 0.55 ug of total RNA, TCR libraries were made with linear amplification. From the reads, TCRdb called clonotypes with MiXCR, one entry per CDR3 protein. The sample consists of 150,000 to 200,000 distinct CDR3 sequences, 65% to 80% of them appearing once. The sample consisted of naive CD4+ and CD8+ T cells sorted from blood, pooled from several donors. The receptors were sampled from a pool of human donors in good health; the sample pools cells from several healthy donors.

DNA of the CDR3: TGCAGCGTTGCGTCCGGTTCTAGCACAGATACGCAGTATTTT. This translates into CSVASGSSTDTQYF. V and J are TRBV29-1 and TRBJ2-3; no definite D call. Trimming left V 4 bases short and J 0 bases short, with 11 bases between. Germline V gives CDR1 SQVTM, CDR2 ANQGSEA. This CDR3 spans 14 amino acids.

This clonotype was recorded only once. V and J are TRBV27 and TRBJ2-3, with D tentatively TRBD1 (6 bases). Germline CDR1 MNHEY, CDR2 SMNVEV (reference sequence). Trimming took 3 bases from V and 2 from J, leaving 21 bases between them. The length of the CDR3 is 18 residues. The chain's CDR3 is CASSLRGYSTDDTDTQYF. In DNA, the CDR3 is TGTGCCAGCAGTTTGAGGGGGTATAGCACAGACGACACAGATACGCAGTATTTT.

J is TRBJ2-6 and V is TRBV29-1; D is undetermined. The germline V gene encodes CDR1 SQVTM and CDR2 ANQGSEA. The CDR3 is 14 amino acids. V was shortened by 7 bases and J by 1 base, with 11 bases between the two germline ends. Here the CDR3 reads CSASSWSGANVLTF. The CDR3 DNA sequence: TGCAGCGCATCGAGTTGGTCTGGGGCCAACGTCCTGACTTTC.

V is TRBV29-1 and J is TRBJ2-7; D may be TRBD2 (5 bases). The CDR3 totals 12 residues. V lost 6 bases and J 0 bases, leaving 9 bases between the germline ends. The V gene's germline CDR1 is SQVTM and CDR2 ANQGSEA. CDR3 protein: CSVLGGSYEQYF. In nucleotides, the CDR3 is TGCAGCGTCCTTGGAGGCTCCTACGAGCAGTACTTC.

As DNA, the CDR3 is TGCAGCGTTGAGGCGAGTCAAGAGACCCAGTACTTC. The encoded protein is CSVEASQETQYF. The genes are TRBV29-1 and TRBJ2-1, with D unclear. The DNA matches TRBJ2-5 better at its end, which makes the J call doubtful. CDR1 is SQVTM and CDR2 is ANQGSEA in the germline V gene. The CDR3 has 12 amino acids.

CDR3 DNA: TGCAGCGTTGAGAGCGGGTATGGGGCCAACGTCCTGACTTTC. It yields the protein CSVESGYGANVLTF. The chain has TRBV29-1 and TRBJ2-6; weak D call: TRBD2 (6 bases). CDR3 length equals 14 residues. In germline, CDR1 is SQVTM, CDR2 ANQGSEA. The V and J ends lost 3 bases and 3 bases respectively, with 9 bases between them.

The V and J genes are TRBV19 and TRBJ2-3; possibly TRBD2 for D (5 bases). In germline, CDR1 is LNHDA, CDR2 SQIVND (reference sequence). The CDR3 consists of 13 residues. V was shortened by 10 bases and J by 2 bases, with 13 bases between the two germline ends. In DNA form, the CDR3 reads TGTGCCACGGAAGAGCGGTCCACAGATACGCAGTATTTT. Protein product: CATEERSTDTQYF.

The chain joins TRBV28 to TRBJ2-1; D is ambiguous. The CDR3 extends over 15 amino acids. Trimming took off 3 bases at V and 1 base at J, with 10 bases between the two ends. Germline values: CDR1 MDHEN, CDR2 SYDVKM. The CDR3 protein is CASSLASPSYNEQFF. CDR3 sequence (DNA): TGTGCCAGCAGTTTGGCAAGTCCTTCCTACAATGAGCAGTTCTTC.

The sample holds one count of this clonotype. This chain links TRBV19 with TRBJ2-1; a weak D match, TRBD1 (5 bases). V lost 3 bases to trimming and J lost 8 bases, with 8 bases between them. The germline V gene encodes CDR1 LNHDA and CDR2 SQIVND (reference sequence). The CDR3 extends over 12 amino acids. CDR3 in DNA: TGTGCCAGTAGTATTCAGGGTCATGAGCAGTTCTTC. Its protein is CASSIQGHEQFF.

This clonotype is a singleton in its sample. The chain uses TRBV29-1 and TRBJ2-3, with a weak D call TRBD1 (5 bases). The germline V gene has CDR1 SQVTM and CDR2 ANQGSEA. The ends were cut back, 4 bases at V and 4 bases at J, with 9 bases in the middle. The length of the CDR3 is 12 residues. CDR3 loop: CSVAVGADTQYF. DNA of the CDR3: TGCAGCGTTGCGGTAGGGGCAGATACGCAGTATTTT.

The DNA for the CDR3 is TGTGCCAGCAGTTCTGTTCACAGTGGGACCCAGTACTTC. This codes for CASSSVHSGTQYF. V is TRBV6-1 and J is TRBJ2-5; D gene ambiguous. The germline CDR1 and CDR2 sequences are MNHNS and SASEGT. The CDR3 is 13 amino acids. The V end lost 5 bases, the J end lost 7 bases, and 14 bases lay between the germline ends.

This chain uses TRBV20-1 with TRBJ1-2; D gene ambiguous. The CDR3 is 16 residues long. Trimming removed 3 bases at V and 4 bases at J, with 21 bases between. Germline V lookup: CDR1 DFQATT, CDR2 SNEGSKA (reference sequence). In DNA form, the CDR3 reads TGCAGTGCTAGGGTCCGGGCCCGAAGGGAGCTCTATGGCTACACCTTC. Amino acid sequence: CSARVRARRELYGYTF.

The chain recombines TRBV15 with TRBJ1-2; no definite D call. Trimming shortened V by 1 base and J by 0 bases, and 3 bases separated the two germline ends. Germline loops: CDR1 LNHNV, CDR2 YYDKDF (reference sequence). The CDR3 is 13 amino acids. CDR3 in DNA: TGTGCCACCAGCAGAGTGCCTAACTATGGCTACACCTTC. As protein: CATSRVPNYGYTF.

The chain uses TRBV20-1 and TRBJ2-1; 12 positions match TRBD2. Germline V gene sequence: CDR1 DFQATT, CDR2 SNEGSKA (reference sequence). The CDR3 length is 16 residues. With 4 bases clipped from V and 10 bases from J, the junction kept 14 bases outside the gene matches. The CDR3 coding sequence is TGCAGTGCTACTCATCGGACTAGCGGGACGGTCGCCGAGCAGTTCTTC. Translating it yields CSATHRTSGTVAEQFF.

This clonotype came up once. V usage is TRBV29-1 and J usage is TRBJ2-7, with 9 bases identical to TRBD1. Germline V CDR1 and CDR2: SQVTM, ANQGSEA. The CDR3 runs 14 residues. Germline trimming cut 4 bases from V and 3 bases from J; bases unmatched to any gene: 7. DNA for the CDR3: TGCAGCGTTGTTGGACAGGGGCGATTCTACGAGCAGTACTTC. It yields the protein CSVVGQGRFYEQYF.

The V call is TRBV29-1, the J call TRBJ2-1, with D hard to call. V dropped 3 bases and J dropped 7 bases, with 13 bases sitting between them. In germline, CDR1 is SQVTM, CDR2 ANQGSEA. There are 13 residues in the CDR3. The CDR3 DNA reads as TGCAGCGTTGAGCAAGGGTATGAAAATGAGCAGTTCTTC. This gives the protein CSVEQGYENEQFF.

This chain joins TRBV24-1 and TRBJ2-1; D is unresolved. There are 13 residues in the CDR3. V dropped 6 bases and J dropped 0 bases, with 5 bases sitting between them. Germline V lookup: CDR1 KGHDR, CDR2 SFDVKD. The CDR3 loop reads CATSSSSYNEQFF. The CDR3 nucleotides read TGTGCCACCAGTTCCAGCTCCTACAATGAGCAGTTCTTC.

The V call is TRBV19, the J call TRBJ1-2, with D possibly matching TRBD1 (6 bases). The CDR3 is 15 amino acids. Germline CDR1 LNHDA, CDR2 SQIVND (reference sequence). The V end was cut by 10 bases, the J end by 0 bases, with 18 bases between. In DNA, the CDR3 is TGTGCCACAACCACGCCCGGACAGCCTAACTATGGCTACACCTTC. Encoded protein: CATTTPGQPNYGYTF.

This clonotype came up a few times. The CDR3 protein is CSVGLGLSTDTQYF. CDR3 DNA sequence: TGCAGCGTCGGTCTCGGGCTTAGTACAGATACGCAGTATTTT. The chain joins TRBV29-1 to TRBJ2-3; no definite D call. Germline CDR1 reads SQVTM; CDR2 reads ANQGSEA. Trimming took off 6 bases at V and 3 bases at J, with 16 bases between the two ends. The CDR3 spans 14 residues.

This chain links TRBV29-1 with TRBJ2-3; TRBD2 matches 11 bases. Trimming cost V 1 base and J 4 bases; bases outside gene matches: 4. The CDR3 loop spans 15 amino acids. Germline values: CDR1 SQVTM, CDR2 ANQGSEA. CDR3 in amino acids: CSVEGTSGSADTQYF. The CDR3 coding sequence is TGCAGCGTTGAAGGAACTAGCGGGAGTGCAGATACGCAGTATTTT.

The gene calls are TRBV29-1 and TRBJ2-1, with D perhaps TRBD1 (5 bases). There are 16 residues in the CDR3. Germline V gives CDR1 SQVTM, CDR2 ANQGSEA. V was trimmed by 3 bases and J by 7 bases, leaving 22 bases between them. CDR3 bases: TGCAGCGTTGAGTCCAGGGAAGGTTCTTTTGGGAATGAGCAGTTCTTC. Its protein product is CSVESREGSFGNEQFF.

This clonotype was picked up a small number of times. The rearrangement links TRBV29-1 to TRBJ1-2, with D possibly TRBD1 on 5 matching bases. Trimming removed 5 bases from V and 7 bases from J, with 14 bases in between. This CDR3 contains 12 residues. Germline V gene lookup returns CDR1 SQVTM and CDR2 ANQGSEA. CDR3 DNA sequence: TGCAGCGTTCAACCGGTAGGGGTTGGCTACACCTTC. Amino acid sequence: CSVQPVGVGYTF.

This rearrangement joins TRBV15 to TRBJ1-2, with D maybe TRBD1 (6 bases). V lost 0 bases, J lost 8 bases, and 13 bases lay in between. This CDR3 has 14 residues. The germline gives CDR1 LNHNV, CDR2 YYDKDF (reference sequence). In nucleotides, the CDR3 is TGTGCCACCAGCAGAGAGCTCAGGGGCTTGGGCTACACCTTC. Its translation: CATSRELRGLGYTF.

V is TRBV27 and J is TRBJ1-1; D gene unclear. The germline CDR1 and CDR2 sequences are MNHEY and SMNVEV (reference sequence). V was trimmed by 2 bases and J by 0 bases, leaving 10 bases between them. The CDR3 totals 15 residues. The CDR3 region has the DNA TGTGCCAGCAGTTTAAGTGGGCGGCTGAACACTGAAGCTTTCTTT. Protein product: CASSLSGRLNTEAFF.

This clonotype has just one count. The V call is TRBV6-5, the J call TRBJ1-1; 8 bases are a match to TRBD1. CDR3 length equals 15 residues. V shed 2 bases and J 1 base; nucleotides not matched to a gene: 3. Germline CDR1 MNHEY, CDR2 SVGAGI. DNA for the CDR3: TGTGCCAGCAGTTACCTCGGGACAGGGAACACTGAAGCTTTCTTT. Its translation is CASSYLGTGNTEAFF.

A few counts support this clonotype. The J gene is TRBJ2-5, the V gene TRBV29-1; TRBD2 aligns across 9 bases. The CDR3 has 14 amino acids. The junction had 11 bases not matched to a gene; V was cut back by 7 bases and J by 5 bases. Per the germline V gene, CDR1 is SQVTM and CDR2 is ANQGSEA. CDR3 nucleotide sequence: TGCAGCGCCTGGGGGCTAGCGGGAAGTGAGACCCAGTACTTC. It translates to CSAWGLAGSETQYF. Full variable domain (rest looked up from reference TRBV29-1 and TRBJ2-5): SAVISQKPSRDICQRGTSLTIQCQVDSQVTMMFWYRQQPGQSLTLIATANQGSEATYESGFVIDKFPISRPNLTFSTLTVSNMSPEDSSIYLCSAWGLAGSETQYFGPGTRLLVL.

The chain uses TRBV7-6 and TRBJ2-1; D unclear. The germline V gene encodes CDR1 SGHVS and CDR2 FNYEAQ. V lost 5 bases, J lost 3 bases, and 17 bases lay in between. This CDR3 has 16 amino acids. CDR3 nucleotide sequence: TGTGCCAGCAGCCATCCGGTAGAGCCCTACTACAATGAGCAGTTCTTC. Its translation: CASSHPVEPYYNEQFF.